The rows below give T cell receptor beta chains drawn from one sample of a study of blood T cells in healthy people across ages. In TCRdb, the 5' RACE reads were re-called with MiXCR into one record per CDR3 protein. This sample has approximately 700,000 distinct CDR3 sequences, with about a third found just once. The sequencing sample was made of blood. All receptors come from a woman of 80 years or more in good health. CDR3s include the opening cysteine and the closing phenylalanine or tryptophan. D genes are given only for firm matches. Size is omitted from some rows. Given values are once, few, many or a class for expanded clones.

D: .
V: TRBV11-2
J: TRBJ2-1
size: many
DNA: TGTGCCAGCAGCTACTGGGGGCTCCATGAGCAGTTCTTC
CDR3: CASSYWGLHEQFF

D: .
V: TRBV3-1
J: TRBJ2-7
size: few
DNA: TGTGCCAGCAGCCATGGAGGTAGCTCCTACAATGAGCAGTACTTC
CDR3: CASSHGGSSYNEQYF

D: TRBD1
V: TRBV20-1
J: TRBJ1-2
size: many
DNA: TGCAGTGCTACCCGACAGGGGGCAAGTTTCTATGGCTACACCTTC
CDR3: CSATRQGASFYGYTF

D: TRBD2
V: TRBV9
J: TRBJ2-1
size: .
DNA: TGTGCCAGCAGCGTAGGCGGACTAGCGTACAATGAGCAGTTCTTC
CDR3: CASSVGGLAYNEQFF

D: TRBD2
V: TRBV7-7
J: TRBJ2-5
size: few
DNA: TGTGCTAGCAGCTTCGACGGGGGGGCTGCGGAGACCCAGTACTTC
CDR3: CASSFDGGAAETQYF

D: .
V: TRBV20-1
J: TRBJ2-1
size: many
DNA: TGCAGTGCTAGAAAACTGGATAGCTCCTACAATGAGCAGTTCTTC
CDR3: CSARKLDSSYNEQFF

D: TRBD1
V: TRBV5-1
J: TRBJ2-3
size: many
DNA: TGCGCCAGCAGCTTGGGCAGGGACAGCGTCACAGATACGCAGTATTTT
CDR3: CASSLGRDSVTDTQYF

D: .
V: TRBV5-1
J: TRBJ1-1
size: few
DNA: TGCGCCAGCAGCTTGATCACGGTGAACACTGAAGCTTTCTTT
CDR3: CASSLITVNTEAFF

D: .
V: TRBV5-1
J: TRBJ2-7
size: many
DNA: TGCGCCAGCAGCTTGAAAACAGTGAGGAGCTCCTACGAGCAGTACTTC
CDR3: CASSLKTVRSSYEQYF

D: .
V: TRBV7-8
J: TRBJ2-7
size: many
DNA: TGTGCCAGCAGCGCGGACAGTAGGTCATCCCGATACGAGCAGTACTTC
CDR3: CASSADSRSSRYEQYF

D: .
V: TRBV3-1
J: TRBJ1-2
size: many
DNA: TGTGCCAGCAGCGACCCTAACTATGGCTACACCTTC
CDR3: CASSDPNYGYTF

D: .
V: TRBV9
J: TRBJ1-6
size: .
DNA: TGTGCCAGCAGCGTAGCGGGGCAGGCGGAATCACCCCTCCACTTT
CDR3: CASSVAGQAESPLHF

D: .
V: TRBV20-1
J: TRBJ2-7
size: .
DNA: TGCAGTGCTAGAGGTGTTTTGGGTTACGAGCAGTACTTC
CDR3: CSARGVLGYEQYF

D: .
V: TRBV27
J: TRBJ2-1
size: .
DNA: TGTGCCAGCAGCCTGGGGGGGCTCTCCTACGAGCAGTTCTTC
CDR3: CASSLGGLSYEQFF

D: .
V: TRBV19
J: TRBJ2-1
size: .
DNA: TGTGCCAGTAGTACTTTTCGCGGTTCTCTCTCCTACAATGAGCAGTTCTTC
CDR3: CASSTFRGSLSYNEQFF

D: .
V: TRBV20-1
J: TRBJ1-2
size: .
DNA: TGCAGTGTCGGGGACATTGCTAACTATGGCTACACCTTC
CDR3: CSVGDIANYGYTF

D: .
V: TRBV4-1
J: TRBJ2-7
size: few
DNA: TGCGCCAGCAGCCAAGATGGATCGATGTCGGGAGCCCACAATGAGCAGTACTTC
CDR3: CASSQDGSMSGAHNEQYF

D: .
V: TRBV6-4
J: TRBJ2-1
size: many
DNA: TGTGCCAGCAGTGACAGGAATGAGCAGTTCTTC
CDR3: CASSDRNEQFF

D: TRBD1
V: TRBV6-1
J: TRBJ1-2
size: .
DNA: TGTGCCAGCAGTGAAAACAGGGGGCGCGGCTACACCTTC
CDR3: CASSENRGRGYTF

D: .
V: TRBV6-5
J: TRBJ1-5
size: many
DNA: TGTGCCAGCAGTTGGGGGGACGGCAATCAGCCCCAGCATTTT
CDR3: CASSWGDGNQPQHF

D: .
V: TRBV20-1
J: TRBJ1-1
size: .
DNA: TGCAGTGCTAGAGAGACAGGTGACACTGAAGCTTTCTTT
CDR3: CSARETGDTEAFF

D: .
V: TRBV6-2/TRBV6-3
J: TRBJ1-6
size: few
DNA: TGTGCCAGCAGTTACGGAAATCGTGCACCCCTCCACTTT
CDR3: CASSYGNRAPLHF

D: .
V: TRBV20-1
J: TRBJ1-5
size: .
DNA: TGCAGTGCTCACAAAGGGGCCGGGGGTTACAATCAGCCCCAGCATTTT
CDR3: CSAHKGAGGYNQPQHF

D: .
V: TRBV28
J: TRBJ2-5
size: .
DNA: TGTGCCAGCAGTTTAAGGAGTACCCAGTACTTC
CDR3: CASSLRSTQYF

D: .
V: TRBV10-3
J: TRBJ2-5
size: .
DNA: TGTGCCATCAGTGAGTCGAGCCGAGAGCAGTACTTC
CDR3: CAISESSREQYF

D: .
V: TRBV12-3/TRBV12-4
J: TRBJ2-3
size: .
DNA: TGTGCAACTAGACCGACTAGAACAGATGTGCAGTATTTT
CDR3: CATRPTRTDVQYF

D: .
V: TRBV6-6
J: TRBJ1-2
size: many
DNA: TGTGCCAGCAGTTACTCGCGAGGCTACACCTTC
CDR3: CASSYSRGYTF

D: .
V: TRBV13
J: TRBJ2-1
size: .
DNA: TGTGCCAGCAGCCCGAACTGGGACTCATACAATGAGCAGTTCTTC
CDR3: CASSPNWDSYNEQFF

D: TRBD1
V: TRBV4-3
J: TRBJ1-1
size: .
DNA: TGCGCCAGCAGCCAAGCGGACAGGGGGGGCACTGAAGCTTTCTTT
CDR3: CASSQADRGGTEAFF

D: .
V: TRBV28
J: TRBJ1-2
size: many
DNA: TGTGCCAGCAGTTTGTCCGGCAGGGGCGCCTATGGCTACACCTTC
CDR3: CASSLSGRGAYGYTF

D: .
V: TRBV18
J: TRBJ2-2
size: .
DNA: TGTGCCAGCTCACCAGTCAGAGAAGCGGGGGAGCTGTTTTTT
CDR3: CASSPVREAGELFF

D: .
V: TRBV5-1
J: TRBJ2-7
size: many
DNA: TGCGCCAGCAGCAGCGGACTTACTAGCTCCTACGAGCAGTACTTC
CDR3: CASSSGLTSSYEQYF

D: TRBD1
V: TRBV9
J: TRBJ2-7
size: many
DNA: TGTGCCAGCAGCGTCGGGACAGGGCCCGAGCAGTACTTC
CDR3: CASSVGTGPEQYF

D: .
V: TRBV20-1
J: TRBJ1-1
size: many
DNA: TGCAGTGCTAGAGGGGCCAGGAACACTGAAGCTTTCTTT
CDR3: CSARGARNTEAFF

D: .
V: TRBV25-1
J: TRBJ1-1
size: .
DNA: TGTGCCAGCAGTGACTTCCCCGGGGGCATGAACACTGAAGCTTTCTTT
CDR3: CASSDFPGGMNTEAFF

D: TRBD2
V: TRBV3-1
J: TRBJ2-5
size: many
DNA: TGTGCCAGCAGCCGCCGGACTAGCGGCCAAGAGACCCAGTACTTC
CDR3: CASSRRTSGQETQYF

D: .
V: TRBV6-2/TRBV6-3
J: TRBJ1-5
size: once
DNA: TGTGCCAGCAGACCCGGACAGAGCAGTCAGCCCCAGCATTTT
CDR3: CASRPGQSSQPQHF

D: .
V: TRBV7-2
J: TRBJ2-7
size: .
DNA: TGTGCCAGCAGCTTAACCGGGACCGAGGGATACGAGCAGTACTTC
CDR3: CASSLTGTEGYEQYF

D: TRBD1
V: TRBV12-3/TRBV12-4
J: TRBJ1-3
size: .
DNA: TGTGCCAGCAGCCCCTCGACAGGGAGAAACTCTGGAAACACCATATATTTT
CDR3: CASSPSTGRNSGNTIYF

D: .
V: TRBV9
J: TRBJ2-5
size: many
DNA: TGTGCCAGCAGCGTAAATACACTAAGGGGAGAGACCCAGTACTTC
CDR3: CASSVNTLRGETQYF